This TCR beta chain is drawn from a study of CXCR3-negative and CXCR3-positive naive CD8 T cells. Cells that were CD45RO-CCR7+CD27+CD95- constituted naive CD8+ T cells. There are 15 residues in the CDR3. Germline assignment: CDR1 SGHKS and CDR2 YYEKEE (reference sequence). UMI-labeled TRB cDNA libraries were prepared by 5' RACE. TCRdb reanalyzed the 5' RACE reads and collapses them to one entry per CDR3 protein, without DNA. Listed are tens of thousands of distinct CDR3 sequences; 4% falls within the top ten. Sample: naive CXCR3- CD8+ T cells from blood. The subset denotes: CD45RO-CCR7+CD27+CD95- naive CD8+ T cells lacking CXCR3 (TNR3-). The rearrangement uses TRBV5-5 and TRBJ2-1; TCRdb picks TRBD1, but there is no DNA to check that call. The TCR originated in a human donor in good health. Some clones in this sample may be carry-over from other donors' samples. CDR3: CASSLPGQAYNEQFF.